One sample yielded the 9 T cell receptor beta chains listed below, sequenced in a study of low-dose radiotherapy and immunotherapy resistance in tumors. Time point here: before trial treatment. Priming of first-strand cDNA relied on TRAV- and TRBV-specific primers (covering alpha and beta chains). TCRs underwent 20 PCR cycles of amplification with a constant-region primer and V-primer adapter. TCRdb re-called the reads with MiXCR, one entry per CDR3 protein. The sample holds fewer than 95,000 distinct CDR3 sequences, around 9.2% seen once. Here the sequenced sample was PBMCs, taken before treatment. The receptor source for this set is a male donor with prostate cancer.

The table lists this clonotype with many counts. In DNA, the CDR3 is TGTGCCAGCAGTTTAGAAGAGCTTCAGCAGTTCTTC. This codes for CASSLEELQQFF. The chain has TRBV28 and TRBJ2-1; no firm D call. Germline V gene sequence: CDR1 MDHEN, CDR2 SYDVKM. The CDR3 totals 12 residues. Trimming took 2 bases from V and 11 from J, leaving 10 bases between them.

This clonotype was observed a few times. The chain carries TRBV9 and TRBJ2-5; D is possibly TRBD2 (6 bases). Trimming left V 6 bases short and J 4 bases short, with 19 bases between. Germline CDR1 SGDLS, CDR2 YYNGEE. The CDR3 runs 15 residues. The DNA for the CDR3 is TGTGCCAGCACCGAAGATGGGAGGCCCGGAGAGACCCAGTACTTC. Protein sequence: CASTEDGRPGETQYF.

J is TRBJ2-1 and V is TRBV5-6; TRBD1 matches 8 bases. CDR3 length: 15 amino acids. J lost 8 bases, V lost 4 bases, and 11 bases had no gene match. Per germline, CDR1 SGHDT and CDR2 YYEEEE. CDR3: CASSPPQGAPDEQFF. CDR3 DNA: TGTGCCAGCAGCCCTCCCCAGGGGGCGCCGGATGAGCAGTTCTTC.

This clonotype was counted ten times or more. The CDR3 protein is CSVDAASTDTQYF. In nucleotides, the CDR3 is TGCAGCGTTGACGCCGCTAGCACAGATACGCAGTATTTT. V usage is TRBV29-1 and J usage is TRBJ2-3; the D is unclear. V lost 3 bases to trimming and J lost 0 bases, with 7 bases between them. The CDR3 has 13 amino acids. Germline V gene data show CDR1 as SQVTM and CDR2 as ANQGSEA.

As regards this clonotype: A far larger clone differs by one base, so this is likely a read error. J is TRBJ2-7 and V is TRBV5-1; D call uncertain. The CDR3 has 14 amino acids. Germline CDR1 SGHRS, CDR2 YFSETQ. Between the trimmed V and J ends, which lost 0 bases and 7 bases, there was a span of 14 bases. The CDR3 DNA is TGCGCCAGCAGCTTGGCCGCAGATTACAATGAGCAGTACTTC. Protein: CASSLAADYNEQYF.

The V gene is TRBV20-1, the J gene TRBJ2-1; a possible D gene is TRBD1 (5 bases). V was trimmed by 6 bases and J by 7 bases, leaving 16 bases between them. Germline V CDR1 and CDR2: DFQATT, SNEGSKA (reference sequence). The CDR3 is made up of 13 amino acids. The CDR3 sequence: CSASGQGGNEQFF. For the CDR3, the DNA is TGCAGTGCCTCGGGCCAGGGTGGAAATGAGCAGTTCTTC.

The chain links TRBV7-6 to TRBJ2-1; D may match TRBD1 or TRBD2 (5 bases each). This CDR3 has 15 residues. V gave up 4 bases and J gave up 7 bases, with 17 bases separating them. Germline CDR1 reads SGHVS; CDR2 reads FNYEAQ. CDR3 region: CASSSGRAWGNEQFF. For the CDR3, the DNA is TGTGCCAGCAGCTCAGGCCGGGCATGGGGGAATGAGCAGTTCTTC.

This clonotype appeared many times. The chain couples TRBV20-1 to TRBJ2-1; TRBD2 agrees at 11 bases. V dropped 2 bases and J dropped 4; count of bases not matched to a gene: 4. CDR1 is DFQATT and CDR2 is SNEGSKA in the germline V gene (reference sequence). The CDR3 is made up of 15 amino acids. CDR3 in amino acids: CSARLAGGAYNEQFF. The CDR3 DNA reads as TGCAGTGCTAGATTAGCGGGAGGGGCGTACAATGAGCAGTTCTTC.

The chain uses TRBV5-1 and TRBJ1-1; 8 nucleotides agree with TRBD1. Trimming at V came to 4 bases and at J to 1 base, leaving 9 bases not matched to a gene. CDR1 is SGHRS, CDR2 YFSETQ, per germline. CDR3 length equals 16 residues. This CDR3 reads CASSPETGAANTEAFF. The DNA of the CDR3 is TGCGCCAGCAGCCCCGAGACAGGGGCCGCGAACACTGAAGCTTTCTTT.